Listed here are 20 T cell receptor beta chains from one sample, sequenced in a study of radiation and T cells in renal cell carcinoma. Specified time point: baseline pretreatment blood. As to treatment: 15 Gy SBRT to primary tumor, nephrectomy 4 weeks later. Using immunoSEQ multiplex PCR, the repertoire was profiled, and TCRdb retains in-frame clones only, with some absent. The table has 130,000 to 150,000 clones, nearly 90% seen once. The source material was blood, sampled from a patient whose treatment included radiotherapy and nephrectomy. Receptors originate from a woman aged 50 to 60 with renal cell carcinoma.

The V gene is TRBV7-8, the J gene TRBJ1-4; D is perhaps TRBD1 (5 bases). The CDR3 runs to 14 residues. V gave up 1 base and J gave up 8 bases, with 11 bases separating them. Germline lookup yields CDR1 SGHVS and CDR2 FQNEAQ. The DNA for the CDR3 is TGTGCCAGCAGCTTAGTCGGGGGAAACGAAAAACTGTTTTTT. As protein: CASSLVGGNEKLFF.

The chain has TRBV6-6 and TRBJ2-7; D gene ambiguous. Germline V gene sequence: CDR1 MNHNY, CDR2 SVGAGI (reference sequence). Deletions cut 6 bases from V and 6 bases from J, with 12 bases between. This CDR3 region has 12 residues. This CDR3 is CASSAPGSEQYF. The CDR3 nucleotides read TGTGCCAGCAGCGCCCCCGGGTCCGAGCAGTACTTC.

The chain has TRBV15 and TRBJ1-5; 7 bases are shared with TRBD1. Germline CDR1 and CDR2: LNHNV and YYDKDF (reference sequence). The CDR3 sequence is 17 residues long. V shed 2 bases, J shed 1 base, and the junction held 8 bases outside the gene matches. Here the CDR3 DNA reads TGTGCCACCAGCAGAATGGGGAAGGGGGCGAGCAATCAGCCCCAGCATTTT. Translated: CATSRMGKGASNQPQHF.

J is TRBJ2-7 and V is TRBV6-5, with D uncertain. The CDR3 runs to 15 residues. V dropped 2 bases and J dropped 2 bases, with 13 bases sitting between them. Germline V lookup: CDR1 MNHEY, CDR2 SVGAGI. In nucleotides, the CDR3 is TGTGCCAGCAGTTACCGACACCCTGGCACCTACGAGCAGTACTTC. It specifies CASSYRHPGTYEQYF.

The V call is TRBV5-1, the J call TRBJ1-1; D may be TRBD1 (5 bases). The V and J ends lost 6 bases and 0 bases respectively, with 12 bases between them. The CDR3 is made up of 14 amino acids. Germline lookup yields CDR1 SGHRS and CDR2 YFSETQ. The CDR3, as DNA: TGCGCCAGCACCACCGGGGGGATGAACACTGAAGCTTTCTTT. It yields the protein CASTTGGMNTEAFF.

V usage is TRBV7-8 and J usage is TRBJ2-5, with D perhaps matching TRBD1 or TRBD2 (6 bases each). Between the trimmed V and J ends, which lost 1 base and 4 bases, there was a span of 10 bases. There are 14 residues in the CDR3. Germline loops: CDR1 SGHVS, CDR2 FQNEAQ. This chain's CDR3 is CASSLVGGGETQYF. The DNA for the CDR3 is TGTGCCAGCAGCTTAGTTGGAGGGGGAGAGACCCAGTACTTC.

The chain links TRBV10-3 to TRBJ2-1; D unresolved. V was pared by 2 bases and J by 8 bases, with 4 bases between. The CDR3 extends over 11 amino acids. CDR1 is ENHRY and CDR2 is SYGVKD in the germline V gene. As DNA, the CDR3 is TGTGCCATCAGTGAGAGAGATGAGCAGTTCTTC. It yields the protein CAISERDEQFF.

V is TRBV9 and J is TRBJ2-7, with 8 bases aligning to TRBD1. In germline, CDR1 is SGDLS, CDR2 YYNGEE. The CDR3 has 17 residues. Trimming removed 0 bases from V and 4 bases from J; junction bases left unmatched: 12. The CDR3 DNA is TGTGCCAGCAGCGTAGGGACGCAGGGGGCAGGCCTTTACGAGCAGTACTTC. Protein: CASSVGTQGAGLYEQYF. The variable domain in full, with the rest retrieved from reference TRBV9 and TRBJ2-7, is DSGVTQTPKHLITATGQRVTLRCSPRSGDLSVYWYQQSLDQGLQFLIQYYNGEERAKGNILERFSAQQFPDLHSELNLSSLELGDSALYFCASSVGTQGAGLYEQYFGPGTRLTVT.

V gene TRBV18 combines with J gene TRBJ1-2, with D unclear. The CDR3 is 15 amino acids. The V and J ends lost 3 bases and 6 bases respectively, with 17 bases between them. Germline values: CDR1 KGHSH, CDR2 LQKENI. The CDR3 here is CASSPRINVNNGYTF. CDR3 coding DNA: TGTGCCAGCTCACCCCGCATAAACGTCAACAATGGCTACACCTTC.

This clone turned up a few times. V is TRBV29-1 and J is TRBJ1-1; 8 bases fit TRBD1. J was trimmed by 5 bases and V by 6 bases; bases with no gene match: 2. CDR3 length: 11 amino acids. The germline V gene has CDR1 SQVTM and CDR2 ANQGSEA. In nucleotides, the CDR3 is TGCAGCGTGGGACAGGCGACTGAAGCTTTCTTT. It encodes CSVGQATEAFF.

This chain uses TRBV7-8 with TRBJ2-5, with D unclear. The germline CDR1 and CDR2 sequences are SGHVS and FQNEAQ. V lost 4 bases to trimming and J lost 2 bases, with 5 bases between them. The CDR3 contains 12 residues. Written as DNA, the CDR3 is TGTGCCAGCAGCTCACAGCAAGAGACCCAGTACTTC. It translates to CASSSQQETQYF.

This clone was observed once. The chain carries TRBV5-1 and TRBJ2-3, with 12 bases lining up with TRBD1. CDR1 is SGHRS, CDR2 YFSETQ, per germline. The CDR3 length is 16 residues. V trimming: 0 bases; J trimming: 4 bases; junction bases outside the gene matches: 3. CDR3 DNA sequence: TGCGCCAGCAGCTTGGTTGGGACAGGGGGCTCAGATACGCAGTATTTT. Residues: CASSLVGTGGSDTQYF. The variable domain in full, with the rest retrieved from reference TRBV5-1 and TRBJ2-3, is KAGVTQTPRYLIKTRGQQVTLSCSPISGHRSVSWYQQTPGQGLQFLFEYFSETQRNKGNFPGRFSGRQFSNSRSEMNVSTLELGDSALYLCASSLVGTGGSDTQYFGPGTRLTVL.

V and J are TRBV7-3 and TRBJ2-5, with 9 bases fitting TRBD1. The CDR3 length is 15 residues. Trimming took 1 base from V and 4 from J; bases not matched to a gene: 4. CDR1 is SGHTA, CDR2 FQGTGA, per germline. Written as DNA, the CDR3 is TGTGCCAGCAGCTTAAGGGACAGGGAAACAGAGACCCAGTACTTC. Protein sequence: CASSLRDRETETQYF.

This rearrangement joins TRBV19 to TRBJ2-1, with D perhaps TRBD2 (6 bases). With 3 bases removed from V and 6 bases from J, the gap between germline ends came to 18 bases. Germline CDR1 and CDR2: LNHDA and SQIVND (reference sequence). This CDR3 has 16 residues. In nucleotides, the CDR3 is TGTGCCAGTAGTATTGGGGCGGGTAGGAGGGGCAATGAGCAGTTCTTC. Translating it yields CASSIGAGRRGNEQFF.

This CDR3 reads CASSLGTEPNTGELFF. The CDR3 DNA sequence: TGTGCCAGCAGCCTCGGGACAGAACCGAACACCGGGGAGCTGTTTTTT. This chain joins TRBV5-5 and TRBJ2-2, with 7 bases fitting TRBD1. Germline lookup yields CDR1 SGHKS and CDR2 YYEKEE (reference sequence). The trim removed 4 bases at V and 0 bases at J, leaving 6 bases unmatched. This CDR3 comprises 16 residues.

A single count supports this clone. The chain carries TRBV5-5 and TRBJ1-4, with a tentative D call TRBD1 (6 bases). From germline, CDR1 is SGHKS and CDR2 YYEKEE (reference sequence). This CDR3 comprises 15 residues. Deletions cut 6 bases from V and 8 bases from J, with 20 bases between. CDR3 residues: CASTSVGGAREKLFF. In DNA, the CDR3 is TGTGCCAGCACCTCGGTCGGGGGGGCACGGGAAAAACTGTTTTTT.

The chain combines TRBV28 with TRBJ1-2; 7 nucleotides match TRBD1. V trimming: 4 bases; J trimming: 0 bases; junction bases outside the gene matches: 11. From germline, CDR1 is MDHEN and CDR2 SYDVKM. This CDR3 is built from 17 residues. The DNA for the CDR3 is TGTGCCAGCAGTTCCTCCTTCGACAGGGATTCTAACTATGGCTACACCTTC. This gives the protein CASSSSFDRDSNYGYTF.

V gene TRBV7-6 combines with J gene TRBJ1-3; no firm D call. The V gene lost 5 bases and the J gene lost 0 bases, with 14 bases spanning the gap. Germline CDR1 SGHVS, CDR2 FNYEAQ. The CDR3 has 16 residues. The CDR3 nucleotides are TGTGCCAGCAGCCCCTCGACACTGAGCTCTGGAAACACCATATATTTT. Residues: CASSPSTLSSGNTIYF.

The rearrangement uses TRBV6-5 and TRBJ2-7; D is perhaps TRBD1 (6 bases). Germline V gene sequence: CDR1 MNHEY, CDR2 SVGAGI. Trimming removed 6 bases at V and 2 bases at J, with 17 bases between. The CDR3 runs 15 residues. The CDR3 region has the DNA TGTGCCAGCAGGAAGTCGACAGGTCTAACCTACGAGCAGTACTTC. Translation gives CASRKSTGLTYEQYF.

This chain uses TRBV5-1 with TRBJ2-1, with 7 bases fitting TRBD1. V lost 4 bases to trimming and J lost 9 bases; unmatched junction nucleotides: 16. Germline CDR1 is SGHRS and CDR2 is YFSETQ. CDR3 size: 16 residues. CDR3 sequence (DNA): TGCGCCAGCAGCCCTTCAAACCGGGACAGTTTTCGTGAGCAGTTCTTC. Translating it yields CASSPSNRDSFREQFF.